This T cell receptor beta chain came from a study of blood T cell repertoires in COVID-19. The germline V gene has CDR1 MDHEN and CDR2 SYDVKM. This CDR3 is built from 15 residues. V lost 4 bases to trimming and J lost 3 bases, with 16 bases between them. In the authors' methods: For nucleated cells, counts were estimated from reference gene primer amplification. The data were produced by immunoSEQ multiplex PCR, yet TCRdb's version contains in-frame clones alone and is incomplete. D and trimming were read from the DNA, whereas the V and J calls and clone size are those reported in that table. The sample includes around 280,000 clones, around 90% seen only once; the top ten take roughly 6.3%. Participants were aged about 18 to 89 years from 20 to 30 US areas.

The chain employs TRBV28 and TRBJ2-7, with D tentatively TRBD1 (5 bases). This receptor was obtained from a woman between 40 and 50 years old who had recovered from COVID-19. Sequencing was performed on PBMCs or T cells enriched from blood (not recorded which). The CDR3 DNA is TGTGCCAGCAGTTCCTGGGGCAGGGTATACTACGAGCAGTACTTC. Protein: CASSSWGRVYYEQYF.